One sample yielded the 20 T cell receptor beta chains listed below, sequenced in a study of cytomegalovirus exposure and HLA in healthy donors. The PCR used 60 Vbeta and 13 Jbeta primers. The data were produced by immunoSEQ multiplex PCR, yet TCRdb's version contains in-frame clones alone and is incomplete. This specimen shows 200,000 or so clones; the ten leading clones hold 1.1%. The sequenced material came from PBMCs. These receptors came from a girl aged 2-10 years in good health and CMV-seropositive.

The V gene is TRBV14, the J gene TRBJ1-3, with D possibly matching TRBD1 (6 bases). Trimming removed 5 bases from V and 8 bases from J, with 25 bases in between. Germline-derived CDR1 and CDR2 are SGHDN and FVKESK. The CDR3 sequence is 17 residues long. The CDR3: CASSERPQGYFVDTIYF. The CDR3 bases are TGTGCCAGCAGCGAACGACCACAGGGTTACTTTGTAGACACCATATATTTT.

The CDR3 DNA reads as TGTGCCTGGACTCGGGGGACCTACAATGAGCAGTTCTTC. Encoded protein: CAWTRGTYNEQFF. This chain connects TRBV30 to TRBJ2-1; tentatively, D is TRBD2 (6 bases). The CDR3 consists of 13 residues. The V gene lost 4 bases and the J gene lost 2 bases, with 9 bases spanning the gap. The germline V gene has CDR1 GTSNPN and CDR2 SVGIG (reference sequence).

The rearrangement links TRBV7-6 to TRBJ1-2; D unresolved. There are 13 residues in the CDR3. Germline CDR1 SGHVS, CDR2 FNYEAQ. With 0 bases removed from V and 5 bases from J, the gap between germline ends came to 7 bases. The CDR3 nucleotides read TGTGCCAGCAGCTTAGCGAAAGAGTATGGCTACACCTTC. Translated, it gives CASSLAKEYGYTF.

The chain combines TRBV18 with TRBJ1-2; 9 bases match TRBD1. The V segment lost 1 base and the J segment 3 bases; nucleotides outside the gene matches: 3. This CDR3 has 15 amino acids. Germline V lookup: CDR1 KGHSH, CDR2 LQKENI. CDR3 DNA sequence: TGTGCCAGCTCACCACTGGACAGGGGTCACTATGGCTACACCTTC. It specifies CASSPLDRGHYGYTF.

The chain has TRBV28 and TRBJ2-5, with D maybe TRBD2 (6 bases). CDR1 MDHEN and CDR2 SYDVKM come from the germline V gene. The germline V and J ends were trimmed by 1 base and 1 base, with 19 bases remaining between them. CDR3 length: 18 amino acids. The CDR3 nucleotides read TGTGCCAGCAGTTTATACGGTAGTAGCGGAGCCCTCCAAGAGACCCAGTACTTC. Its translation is CASSLYGSSGALQETQYF.

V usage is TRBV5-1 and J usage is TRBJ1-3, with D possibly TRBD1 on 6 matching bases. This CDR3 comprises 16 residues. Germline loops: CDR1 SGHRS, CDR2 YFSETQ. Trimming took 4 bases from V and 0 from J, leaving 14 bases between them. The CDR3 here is CASSRQAGDSGNTIYF. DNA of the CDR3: TGCGCCAGCAGCCGACAAGCAGGGGACTCTGGAAACACCATATATTTT. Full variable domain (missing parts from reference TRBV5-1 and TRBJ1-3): KAGVTQTPRYLIKTRGQQVTLSCSPISGHRSVSWYQQTPGQGLQFLFEYFSETQRNKGNFPGRFSGRQFSNSRSEMNVSTLELGDSALYLCASSRQAGDSGNTIYFGEGSWLTVV.

CDR3 DNA: TGCAGCGTTCCCCGGGACAGGGGGTCAACTGAAGCTTTCTTT. Encoded protein: CSVPRDRGSTEAFF. This chain links TRBV29-1 with TRBJ1-1; 11 bases align to TRBD1. The CDR3 loop spans 14 amino acids. V was clipped by 5 bases and J by 5 bases; unmatched bases: 7. Germline-derived CDR1 and CDR2 are SQVTM and ANQGSEA.

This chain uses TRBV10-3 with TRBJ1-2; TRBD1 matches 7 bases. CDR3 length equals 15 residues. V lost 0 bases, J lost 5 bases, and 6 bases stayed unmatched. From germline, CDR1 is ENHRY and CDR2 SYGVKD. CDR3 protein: CAISESEGAGYGYTF. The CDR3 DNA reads TGTGCCATCAGTGAGTCGGAGGGGGCAGGGTATGGCTACACCTTC.

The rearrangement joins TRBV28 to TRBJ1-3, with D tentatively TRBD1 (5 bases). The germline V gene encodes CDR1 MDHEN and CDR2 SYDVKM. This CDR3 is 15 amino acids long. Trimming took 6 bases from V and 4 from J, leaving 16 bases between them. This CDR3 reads CASSPPRVTGNTIYF. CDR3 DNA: TGTGCCAGCAGCCCCCCCAGGGTTACAGGAAACACCATATATTTT.

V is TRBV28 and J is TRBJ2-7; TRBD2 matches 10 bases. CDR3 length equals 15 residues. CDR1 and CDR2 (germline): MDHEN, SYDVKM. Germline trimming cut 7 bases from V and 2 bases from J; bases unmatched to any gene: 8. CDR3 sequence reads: CASTSSGSIPYEQYF. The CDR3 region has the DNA TGTGCCAGCACCTCTAGCGGGAGCATTCCCTACGAGCAGTACTTC.

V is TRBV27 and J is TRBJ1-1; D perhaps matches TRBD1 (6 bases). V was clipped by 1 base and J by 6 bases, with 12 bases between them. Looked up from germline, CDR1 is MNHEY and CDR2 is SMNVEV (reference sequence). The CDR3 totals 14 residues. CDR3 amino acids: CASSLYTGYPEAFF. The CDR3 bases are TGTGCCAGCAGTTTATATACAGGGTACCCTGAAGCTTTCTTT.

CDR3 in DNA: TGTGCCAGCAGCCCCAAGGACAGGGCATGGTGGCCCCAGCATTTT. It specifies CASSPKDRAWWPQHF. This chain connects TRBV28 to TRBJ1-5, with 8 nucleotides matching TRBD1. Germline CDR1 is MDHEN and CDR2 is SYDVKM. The CDR3 is 15 amino acids. Losses at the gene ends were 6 bases for V and 9 bases for J; bases not matched to a gene: 13.

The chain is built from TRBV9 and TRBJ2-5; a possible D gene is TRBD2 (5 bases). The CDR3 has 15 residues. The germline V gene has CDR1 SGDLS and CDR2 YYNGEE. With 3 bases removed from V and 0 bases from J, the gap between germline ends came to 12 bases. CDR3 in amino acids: CASSDQLGYQETQYF. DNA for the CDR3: TGTGCCAGCAGCGACCAACTAGGGTACCAAGAGACCCAGTACTTC.

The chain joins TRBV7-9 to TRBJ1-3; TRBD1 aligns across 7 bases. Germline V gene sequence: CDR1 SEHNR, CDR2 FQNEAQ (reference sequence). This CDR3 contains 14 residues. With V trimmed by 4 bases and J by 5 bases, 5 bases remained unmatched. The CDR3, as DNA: TGTGCCAGCAGCTCGGGACAGCGGAGAAACACCATATATTTT. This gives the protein CASSSGQRRNTIYF.

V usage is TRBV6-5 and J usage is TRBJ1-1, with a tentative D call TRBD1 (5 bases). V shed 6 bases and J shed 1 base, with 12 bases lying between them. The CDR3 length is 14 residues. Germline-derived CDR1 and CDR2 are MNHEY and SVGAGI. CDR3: CASSDSKPNTEAFF. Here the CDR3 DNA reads TGTGCCAGCAGCGACAGCAAACCGAACACTGAAGCTTTCTTT.

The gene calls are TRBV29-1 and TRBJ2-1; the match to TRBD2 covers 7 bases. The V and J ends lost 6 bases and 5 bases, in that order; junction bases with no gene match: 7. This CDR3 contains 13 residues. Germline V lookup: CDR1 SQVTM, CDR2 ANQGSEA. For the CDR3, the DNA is TGCAGCGTAGGGGCGGGAGAGGACAATGAGCAGTTCTTC. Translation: CSVGAGEDNEQFF.

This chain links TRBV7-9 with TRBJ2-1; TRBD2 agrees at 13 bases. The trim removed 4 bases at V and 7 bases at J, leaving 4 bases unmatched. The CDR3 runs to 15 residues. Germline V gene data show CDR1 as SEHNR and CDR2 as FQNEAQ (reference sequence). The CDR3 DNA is TGTGCCAGCAGCTCGGGACTAGCGGGACCTAATGAGCAGTTCTTC. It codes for CASSSGLAGPNEQFF.

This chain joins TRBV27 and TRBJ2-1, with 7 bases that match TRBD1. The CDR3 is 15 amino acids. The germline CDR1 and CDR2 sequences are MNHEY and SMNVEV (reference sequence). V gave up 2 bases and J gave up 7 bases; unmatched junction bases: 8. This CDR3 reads CASSLPTHRGNEQFF. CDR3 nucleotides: TGTGCCAGCAGTTTACCCACTCACAGGGGTAATGAGCAGTTCTTC.

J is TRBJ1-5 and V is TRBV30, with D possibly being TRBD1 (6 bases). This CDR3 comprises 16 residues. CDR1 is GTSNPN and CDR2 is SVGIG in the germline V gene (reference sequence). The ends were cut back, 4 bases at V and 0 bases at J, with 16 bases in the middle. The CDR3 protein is CAWKDSGTYSNQPQHF. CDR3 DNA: TGTGCCTGGAAGGACAGCGGGACTTATAGCAATCAGCCCCAGCATTTT.

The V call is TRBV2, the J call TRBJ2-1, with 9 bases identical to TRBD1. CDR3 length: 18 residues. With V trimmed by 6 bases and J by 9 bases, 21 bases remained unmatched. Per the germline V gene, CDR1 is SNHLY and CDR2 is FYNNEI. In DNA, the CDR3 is TGTGCCAGCAGAGACAGGGGGAGCCGGGACTACCACCCCCTTGAGCAGTTCTTC. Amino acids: CASRDRGSRDYHPLEQFF.